This record covers a single T cell receptor beta chain. Repertoires were generated with immunoSEQ multiplex PCR, while TCRdb's copy carries only in-frame clones and drops some. In the table there are roughly 270,000 clones, 85% of which are singletons. Deletions cut 6 bases from V and 4 bases from J, with 12 bases between. From germline, CDR1 is SGHAT and CDR2 FQNNGV. This CDR3 comprises 13 residues. The data were obtained in a study of blood T cell repertoires in COVID-19. Cohorts were assigned according to the clinical history that participants reported. Among Cohort 3 donors, those recovered had two negative PCRs, clearance, or symptom resolution.

This clonotype was sampled from a woman aged 50 to 60 who had recovered from COVID-19. The sample comprised PBMCs or T cells enriched from blood (not recorded which). The V gene is TRBV11-2, the J gene TRBJ1-2, with D unclear. The CDR3 DNA reads as TGTGCCAGCAGGTCCCTCGTCAGCTATGGCTACACCTTC. It is translated as CASRSLVSYGYTF.